The rows below give T cell receptor beta chains drawn from one sample of a study of blood T cells in healthy people across ages. TCRdb called the 5' RACE reads again in MiXCR, with one record for every CDR3 protein. The sample consists of more than 750,000 distinct CDR3 sequences, almost 30% of them appearing once. Another study also made use of these data, one on T cells of mothers and their children.

Sequencing was done on a sample of blood. The receptors come from a woman in her thirties or forties in good health. Both conserved end residues are part of each CDR3. The D gene is left open where the match is weak. Size values are once, few and many counts, or a class for expanded clones, and some rows have none.

d_gene,abundance,v_gene,j_gene,CDR3aa,CDR3nt
TRBD1,many,TRBV20-1,TRBJ2-7,CSARDTGQLTYEQYF,TGCAGTGCTAGAGACACGGGACAGCTAACCTACGAGCAGTACTTC
-,many,TRBV15,TRBJ2-5,CATSRGQNQETQYF,TGTGCCACCAGCAGAGGACAGAACCAAGAGACCCAGTACTTC
-,-,TRBV28,TRBJ2-7,CASSPRAGPPYEQYF,TGTGCCAGCAGCCCACGCGCCGGACCCCCCTACGAGCAGTACTTC
TRBD1,many,TRBV6-5,TRBJ2-1,CASSLRQGAWNEQFF,TGTGCCAGCAGTTTGAGACAGGGGGCGTGGAATGAGCAGTTCTTC
-,many,TRBV27,TRBJ2-7,CASTSPAREQYF,TGTGCCAGCACCTCTCCAGCGAGGGAGCAGTACTTC
TRBD2,many,TRBV5-1,TRBJ2-5,CASSPSGGPQETQYF,TGCGCCAGCAGTCCGAGCGGGGGCCCCCAAGAGACCCAGTACTTC
-,-,TRBV29-1,TRBJ2-7,CSVGAGSLEQYF,TGCAGCGTTGGAGCAGGGAGCCTCGAGCAGTACTTC
-,-,TRBV7-2,TRBJ1-3,CASSSRPGTFLSRNTIYF,TGTGCCAGCAGCTCACGTCCCGGGACATTCCTCTCTAGAAACACCATATATTTT
-,-,TRBV7-2,TRBJ1-1,CASSKGVGTSTEAFF,TGTGCCAGCAGCAAAGGTGTAGGGACCAGCACTGAAGCTTTCTTT
TRBD2,-,TRBV7-8,TRBJ2-1,CASSWRYSGRRDEQFF,TGTGCCAGCAGTTGGCGCTATAGCGGGAGACGCGATGAGCAGTTCTTC
-,-,TRBV9,TRBJ1-4,CASSVNSGHLEELFF,TGTGCCAGCAGCGTAAACTCGGGACACCTTGAAGAACTGTTTTTT
-,few,TRBV20-1,TRBJ1-4,CSASPPGEKLFF,TGCAGTGCTAGCCCCCCGGGTGAAAAACTGTTTTTT
-,many,TRBV7-9,TRBJ1-2,CASSLDRTYGYTF,TGTGCCAGCAGCTTAGACAGGACCTATGGCTACACCTTC
-,few,TRBV5-5,TRBJ1-2,CASSLVAGGDCGYTF,TGTGCCAGCAGCTTAGTGGCGGGGGGCGACTGTGGCTACACCTTC
-,many,TRBV5-6,TRBJ2-1,CASSLYPSYNEQFF,TGTGCCAGCAGCTTGTACCCCTCCTACAATGAGCAGTTCTTC
-,many,TRBV9,TRBJ2-1,CASSVVAGVSIEQFF,TGTGCCAGCAGCGTAGTGGCAGGGGTATCTATTGAGCAGTTCTTC
-,-,TRBV18,TRBJ2-5,CASTAEETQYF,TGTGCCAGTACTGCGGAAGAGACCCAGTACTTC
TRBD2,few,TRBV20-1,TRBJ2-3,CSARDRGLAWGEDTQYF,TGCAGTGCTAGAGATCGGGGACTAGCGTGGGGGGAAGATACGCAGTATTTT
TRBD1,many,TRBV7-2,TRBJ1-4,CASSSQGAANEKLFF,TGTGCCAGCAGCTCGCAGGGGGCGGCTAATGAAAAACTGTTTTTT
-,-,TRBV7-6,TRBJ1-5,CASTLYPAGLIQPQHF,TGTGCCAGCACACTATACCCCGCAGGGTTGATTCAGCCCCAGCATTTT
-,few,TRBV6-4,TRBJ1-5,CASSDAWRQAFSNQPQHF,TGTGCCAGCAGTGACGCGTGGCGGCAGGCCTTTAGCAATCAGCCCCAGCATTTT
-,few,TRBV2,TRBJ2-3,CASSDENRADTQYF,TGTGCCAGCAGTGATGAGAATCGGGCAGATACGCAGTATTTT
-,few,TRBV20-1,TRBJ1-1,CSAPNLGDMNTEAFF,TGCAGTGCTCCCAATTTGGGGGATATGAACACTGAAGCTTTCTTT
-,-,TRBV20-1,TRBJ1-3,CSASVRGKSSGNTRYF,TGCAGTGCTTCCGTCAGAGGGAAGAGCTCTGGAAACACCAGATATTTT
-,few,TRBV14,TRBJ1-6,CASSQDTRSGSPLHF,TGTGCCAGCAGCCAAGATACCAGGTCGGGTTCACCCCTCCACTTT
-,-,TRBV7-6,TRBJ1-3,CASSLSVGAISGNTIYF,TGTGCCAGCAGCTTATCTGTGGGCGCCATCTCTGGAAACACCATATATTTT
-,-,TRBV15,TRBJ1-1,CATSRDMLTDAFF,TGTGCCACCAGCAGAGATATGCTCACTGACGCTTTCTTT
-,-,TRBV2,TRBJ1-4,CACSATGINEKLFF,TGTGCCTGCAGTGCAACAGGGATTAATGAAAAACTGTTTTTT
TRBD1,many,TRBV29-1,TRBJ1-2,CSVEGDRGWGGYTF,TGCAGCGTTGAAGGGGACAGGGGATGGGGCGGCTACACCTTC
-,few,TRBV7-8,TRBJ2-5,CASSELRTGRGETQYF,TGTGCCAGCAGCGAACTACGGACAGGTCGGGGGGAAACCCAGTACTTC